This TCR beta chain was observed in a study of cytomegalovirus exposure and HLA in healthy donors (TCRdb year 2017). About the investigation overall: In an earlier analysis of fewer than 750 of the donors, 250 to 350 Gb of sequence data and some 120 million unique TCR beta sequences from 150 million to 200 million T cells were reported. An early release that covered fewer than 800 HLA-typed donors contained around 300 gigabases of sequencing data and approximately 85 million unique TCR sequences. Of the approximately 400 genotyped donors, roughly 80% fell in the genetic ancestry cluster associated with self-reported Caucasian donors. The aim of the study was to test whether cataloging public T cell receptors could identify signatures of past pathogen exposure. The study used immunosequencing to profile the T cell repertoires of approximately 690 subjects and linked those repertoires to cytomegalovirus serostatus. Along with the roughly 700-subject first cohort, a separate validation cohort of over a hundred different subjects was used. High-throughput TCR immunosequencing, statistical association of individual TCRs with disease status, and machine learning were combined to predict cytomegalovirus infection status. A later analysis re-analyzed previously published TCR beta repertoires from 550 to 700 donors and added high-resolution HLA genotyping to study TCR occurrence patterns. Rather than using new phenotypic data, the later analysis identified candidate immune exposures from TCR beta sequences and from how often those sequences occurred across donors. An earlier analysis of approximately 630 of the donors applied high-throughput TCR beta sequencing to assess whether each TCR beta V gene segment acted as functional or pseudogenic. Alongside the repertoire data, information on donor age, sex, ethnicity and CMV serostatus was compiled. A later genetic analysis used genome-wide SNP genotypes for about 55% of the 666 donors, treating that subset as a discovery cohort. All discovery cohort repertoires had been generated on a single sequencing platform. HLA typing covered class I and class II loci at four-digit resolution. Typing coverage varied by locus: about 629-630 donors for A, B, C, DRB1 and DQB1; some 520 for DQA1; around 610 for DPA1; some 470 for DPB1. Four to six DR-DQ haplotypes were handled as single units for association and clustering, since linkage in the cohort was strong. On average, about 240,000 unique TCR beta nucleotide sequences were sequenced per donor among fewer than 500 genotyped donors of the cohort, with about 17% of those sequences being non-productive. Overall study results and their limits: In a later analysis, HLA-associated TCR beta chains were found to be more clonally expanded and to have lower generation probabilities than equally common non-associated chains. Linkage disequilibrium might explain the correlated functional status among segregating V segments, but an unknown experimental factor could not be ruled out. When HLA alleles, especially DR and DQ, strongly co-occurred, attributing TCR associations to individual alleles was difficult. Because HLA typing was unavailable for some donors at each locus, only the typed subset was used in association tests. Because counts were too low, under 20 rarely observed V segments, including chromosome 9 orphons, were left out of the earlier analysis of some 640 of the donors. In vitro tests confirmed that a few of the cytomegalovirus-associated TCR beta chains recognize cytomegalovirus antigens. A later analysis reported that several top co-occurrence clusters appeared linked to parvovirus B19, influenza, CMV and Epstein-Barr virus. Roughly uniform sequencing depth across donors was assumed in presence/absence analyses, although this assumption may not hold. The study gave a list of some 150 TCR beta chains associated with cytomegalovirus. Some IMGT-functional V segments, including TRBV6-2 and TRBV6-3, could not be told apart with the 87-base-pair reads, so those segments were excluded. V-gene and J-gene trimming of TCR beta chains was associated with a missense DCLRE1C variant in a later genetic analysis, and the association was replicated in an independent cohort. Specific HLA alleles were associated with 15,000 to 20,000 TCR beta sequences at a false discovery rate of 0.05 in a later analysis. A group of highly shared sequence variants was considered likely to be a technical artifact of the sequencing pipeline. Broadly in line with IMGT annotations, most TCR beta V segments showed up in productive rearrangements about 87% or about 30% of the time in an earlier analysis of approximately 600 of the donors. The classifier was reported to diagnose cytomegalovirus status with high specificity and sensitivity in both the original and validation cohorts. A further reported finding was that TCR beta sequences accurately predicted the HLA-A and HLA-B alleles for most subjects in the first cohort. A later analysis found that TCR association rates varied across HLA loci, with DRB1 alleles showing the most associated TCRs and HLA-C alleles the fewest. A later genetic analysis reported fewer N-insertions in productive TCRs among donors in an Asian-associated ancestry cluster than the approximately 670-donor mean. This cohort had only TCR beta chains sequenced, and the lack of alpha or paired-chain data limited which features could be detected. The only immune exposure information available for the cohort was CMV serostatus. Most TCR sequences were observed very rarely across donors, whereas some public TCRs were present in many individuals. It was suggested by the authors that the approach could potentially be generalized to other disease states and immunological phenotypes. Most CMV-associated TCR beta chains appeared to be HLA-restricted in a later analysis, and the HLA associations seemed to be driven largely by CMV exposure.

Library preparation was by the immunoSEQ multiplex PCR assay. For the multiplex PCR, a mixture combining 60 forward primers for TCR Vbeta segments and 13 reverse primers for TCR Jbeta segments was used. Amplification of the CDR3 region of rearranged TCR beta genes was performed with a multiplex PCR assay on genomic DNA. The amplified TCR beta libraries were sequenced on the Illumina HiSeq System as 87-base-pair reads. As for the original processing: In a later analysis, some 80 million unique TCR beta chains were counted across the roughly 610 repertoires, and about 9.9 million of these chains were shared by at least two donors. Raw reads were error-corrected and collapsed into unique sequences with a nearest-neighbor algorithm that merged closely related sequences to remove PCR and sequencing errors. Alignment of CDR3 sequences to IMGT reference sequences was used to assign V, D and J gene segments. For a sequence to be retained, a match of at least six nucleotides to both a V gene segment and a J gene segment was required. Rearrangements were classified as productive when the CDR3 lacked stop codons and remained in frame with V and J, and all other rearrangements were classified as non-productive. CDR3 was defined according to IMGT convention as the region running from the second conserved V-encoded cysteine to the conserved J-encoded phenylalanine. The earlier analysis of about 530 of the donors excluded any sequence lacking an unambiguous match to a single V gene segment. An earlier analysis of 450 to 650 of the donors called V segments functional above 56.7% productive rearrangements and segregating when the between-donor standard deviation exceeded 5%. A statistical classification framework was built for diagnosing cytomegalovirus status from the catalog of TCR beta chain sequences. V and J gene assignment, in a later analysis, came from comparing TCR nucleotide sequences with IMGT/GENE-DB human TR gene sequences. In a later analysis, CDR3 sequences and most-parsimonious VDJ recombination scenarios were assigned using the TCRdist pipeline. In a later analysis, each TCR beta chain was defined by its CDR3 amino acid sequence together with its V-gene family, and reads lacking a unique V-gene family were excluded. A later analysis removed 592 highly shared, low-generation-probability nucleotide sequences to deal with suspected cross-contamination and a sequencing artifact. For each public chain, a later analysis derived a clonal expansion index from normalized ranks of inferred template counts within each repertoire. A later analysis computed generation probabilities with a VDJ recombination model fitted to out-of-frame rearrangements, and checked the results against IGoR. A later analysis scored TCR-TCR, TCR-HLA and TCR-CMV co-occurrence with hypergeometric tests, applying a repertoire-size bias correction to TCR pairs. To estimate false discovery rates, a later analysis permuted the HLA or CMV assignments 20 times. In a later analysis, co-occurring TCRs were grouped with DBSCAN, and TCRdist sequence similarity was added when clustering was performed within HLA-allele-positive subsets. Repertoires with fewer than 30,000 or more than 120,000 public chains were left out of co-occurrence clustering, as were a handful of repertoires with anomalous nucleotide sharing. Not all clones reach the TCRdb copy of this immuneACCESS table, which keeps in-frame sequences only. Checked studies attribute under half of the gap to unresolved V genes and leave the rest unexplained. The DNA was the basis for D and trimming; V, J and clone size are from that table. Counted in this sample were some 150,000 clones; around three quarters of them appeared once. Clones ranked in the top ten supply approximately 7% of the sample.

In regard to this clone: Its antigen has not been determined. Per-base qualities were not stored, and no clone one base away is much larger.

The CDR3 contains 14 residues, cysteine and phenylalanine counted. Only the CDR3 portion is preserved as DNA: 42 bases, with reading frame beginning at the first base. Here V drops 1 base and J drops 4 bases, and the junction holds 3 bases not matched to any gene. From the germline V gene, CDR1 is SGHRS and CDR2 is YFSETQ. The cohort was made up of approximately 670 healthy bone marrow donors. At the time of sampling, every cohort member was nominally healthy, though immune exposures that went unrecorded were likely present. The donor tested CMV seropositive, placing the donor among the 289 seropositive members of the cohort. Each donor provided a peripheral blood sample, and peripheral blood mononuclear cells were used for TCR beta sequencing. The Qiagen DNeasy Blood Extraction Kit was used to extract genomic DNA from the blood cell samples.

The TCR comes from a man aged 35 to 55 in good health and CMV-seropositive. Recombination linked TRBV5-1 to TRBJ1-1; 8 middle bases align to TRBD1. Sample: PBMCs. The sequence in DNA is TGCGCCAGCAGCTTGCACAGGGGGGGCACTGAAGCTTTCTTT. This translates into CASSLHRGGTEAFF.